A single sample is the source of the 10 T cell receptor beta chains below, sequenced in a study of T cells expressing NK-cell markers. TCRdb reprocessed the 5' RACE reads and stores each CDR3 protein as one record, lacking DNA. This sample carries some 340,000 distinct CDR3 sequences, with roughly 5.2% going to the ten biggest clones. The sample was blood T cells: a sorted CD56 or NKG2C T cell subset, CD4+ or CD8+ T cells, or bulk PBMC T cells (not recorded which). These receptors came from a man between 18 and 69 years old in good health.

This chain uses TRBV5-1 with TRBJ2-1; there is no DNA to check the TCRdb D call of TRBD1. The germline CDR1 and CDR2 sequences are SGHRS and YFSETQ. This CDR3 has 15 residues. CDR3 protein: CASSSTGERFNEQFF.

The chain joins TRBV18 to TRBJ2-1; TCRdb's D call, TRBD1, is unchecked because there is no DNA. This CDR3 comprises 14 residues. Germline lookup yields CDR1 KGHSH and CDR2 LQKENI. The CDR3 is CASSSRDSYNEQFF.

V is TRBV4-1 and J is TRBJ2-1. The CDR3 loop spans 16 amino acids. The germline gives CDR1 MGHRA, CDR2 YSYEKL. CDR3 sequence reads: CASSQDVFLYRNEQFF.

The V gene is TRBV2, the J gene TRBJ1-2. The CDR3 is made up of 11 amino acids. Germline CDR1 SNHLY, CDR2 FYNNEI. CDR3 residues: CASRPDGGYTF.

The V call is TRBV6-5, the J call TRBJ2-7. Germline assignment: CDR1 MNHEY and CDR2 SVGAGI. The CDR3 is 15 amino acids. The CDR3 protein is CASSPVDRNSYEQYF.

This rearrangement joins TRBV14 to TRBJ1-1; without DNA, the TCRdb call of TRBD1 cannot be checked. CDR1 SGHDN and CDR2 FVKESK come from the germline V gene. The CDR3 length is 16 residues. The CDR3 region is CASSLKLPGANTEAFF.

The chain uses TRBV11-2 and TRBJ1-2; TCRdb names TRBD1, which stays unverified in the absence of DNA. In germline, CDR1 is SGHAT, CDR2 FQNNGV. The CDR3 is 12 amino acids. CDR3 in amino acids: CASSLGQSGYTF.

The rearrangement joins TRBV5-1 to TRBJ1-2; TCRdb reports TRBD1, a call that lacks DNA to check it against. CDR1 and CDR2 from the germline V gene are SGHRS and YFSETQ. The length of the CDR3 is 15 residues. This chain's CDR3 is CASNSAPGQDYGYTF.

The chain has TRBV12-3 or TRBV12-4 and TRBJ1-2. The CDR3 spans 14 residues. CDR3 amino acids: CASSYAAYGYGYTF.

This chain joins TRBV5-1 and TRBJ2-3; there is no DNA to check the TCRdb D call of TRBD1. Germline-derived CDR1 and CDR2 are SGHRS and YFSETQ. The CDR3 consists of 15 residues. The chain's CDR3 is CASSFGGSTGDTQYF.